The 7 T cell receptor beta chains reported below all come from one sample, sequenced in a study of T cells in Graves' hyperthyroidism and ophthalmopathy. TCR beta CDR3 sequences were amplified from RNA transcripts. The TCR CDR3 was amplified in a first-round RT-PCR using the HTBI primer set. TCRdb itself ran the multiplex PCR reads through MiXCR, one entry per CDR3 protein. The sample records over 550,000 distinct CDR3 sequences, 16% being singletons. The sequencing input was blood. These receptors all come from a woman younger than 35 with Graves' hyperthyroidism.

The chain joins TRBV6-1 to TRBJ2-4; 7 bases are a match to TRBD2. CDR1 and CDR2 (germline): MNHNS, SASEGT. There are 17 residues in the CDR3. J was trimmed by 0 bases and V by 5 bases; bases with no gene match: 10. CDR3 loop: CASSSAGTTLAKNIQYF. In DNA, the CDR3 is TGTGCCAGCAGTTCAGCCGGGACTACCCTAGCCAAAAACATTCAGTACTTC.

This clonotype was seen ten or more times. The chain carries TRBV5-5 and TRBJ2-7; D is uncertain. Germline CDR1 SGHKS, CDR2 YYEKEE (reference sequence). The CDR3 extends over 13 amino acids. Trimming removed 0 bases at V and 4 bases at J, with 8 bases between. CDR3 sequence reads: CASSLDIGYEQYF. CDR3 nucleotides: TGTGCCAGCAGCTTGGACATCGGTTACGAGCAGTACTTC.

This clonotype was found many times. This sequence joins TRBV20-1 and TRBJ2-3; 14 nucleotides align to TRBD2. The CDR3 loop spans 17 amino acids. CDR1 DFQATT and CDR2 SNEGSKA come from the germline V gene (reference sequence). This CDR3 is CNGTSGRGSLSTDTQYF. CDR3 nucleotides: TGCAACGGGACTAGCGGGAGAGGTTCCCTTAGCACAGATACGCAGTATTTT.

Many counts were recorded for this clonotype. CDR3 residues: CASSLLRQASQPQHF. The CDR3 region has the DNA TGTGCCAGCAGCTTATTGAGGCAGGCCAGTCAGCCCCAGCATTTT. The chain is built from TRBV5-6 and TRBJ1-5, with unresolved D. The germline V and J ends were trimmed by 2 bases and 6 bases, with 15 bases remaining between them. From germline, CDR1 is SGHDT and CDR2 YYEEEE. The CDR3 is 15 residues long.

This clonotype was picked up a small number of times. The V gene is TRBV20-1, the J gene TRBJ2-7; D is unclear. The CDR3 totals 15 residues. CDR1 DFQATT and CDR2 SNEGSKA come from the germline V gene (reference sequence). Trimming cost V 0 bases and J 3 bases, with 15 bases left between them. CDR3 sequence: CSARDLLYTDYEQYF. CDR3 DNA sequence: TGCAGTGCTAGAGATCTGTTATATACAGACTACGAGCAGTACTTC.

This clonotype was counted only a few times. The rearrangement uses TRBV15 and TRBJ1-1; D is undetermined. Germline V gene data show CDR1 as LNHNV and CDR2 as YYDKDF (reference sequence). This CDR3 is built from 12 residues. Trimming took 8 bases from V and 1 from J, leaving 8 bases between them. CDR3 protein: CATGRGNTEAFF. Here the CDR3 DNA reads TGTGCCACCGGCCGGGGGAACACTGAAGCTTTCTTT.

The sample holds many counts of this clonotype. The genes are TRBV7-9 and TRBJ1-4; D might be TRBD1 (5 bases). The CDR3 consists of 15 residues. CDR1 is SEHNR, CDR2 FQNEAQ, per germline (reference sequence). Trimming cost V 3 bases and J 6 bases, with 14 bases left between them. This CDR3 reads CASSFTPGRDEKLFF. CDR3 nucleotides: TGTGCCAGCAGCTTCACTCCGGGACGGGATGAAAAACTGTTTTTT.